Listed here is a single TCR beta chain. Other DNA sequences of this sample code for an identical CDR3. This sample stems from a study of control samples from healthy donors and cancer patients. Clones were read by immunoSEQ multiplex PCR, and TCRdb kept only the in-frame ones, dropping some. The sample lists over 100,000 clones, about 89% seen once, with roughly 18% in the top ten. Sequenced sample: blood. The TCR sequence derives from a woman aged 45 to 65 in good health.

DNA for the CDR3: TGTGCCAGCTCACCCAGCACAGATACGCAGTATTTT. Its protein product is CASSPSTDTQYF. The chain joins TRBV18 to TRBJ2-3; no clear D. V was clipped by 3 bases and J by 0 bases, with 1 base between them. Germline V gene lookup returns CDR1 KGHSH and CDR2 LQKENI. The CDR3 runs 12 residues.